Reported below is one T cell receptor beta chain. The antigen is unknown. Unique molecular identifiers were built into the TCR beta cDNA libraries. Once roughly 0.9 to 10 million T cells were used, roughly 0.5 million cDNA molecules resulted. MiXCR, applied by TCRdb to the PCR reads, yields one record per CDR3 protein. The table records roughly 870,000 distinct CDR3 sequences, 53% of them present only once. Trimming removed 4 bases from V and 7 bases from J; junction bases left unmatched: 3. The CDR3 runs to 14 residues. Germline V gives CDR1 SGHRS, CDR2 YFSETQ. This record belongs to a study of post-analysis software for immune sequencing data. General observations from the study: Roughly 5 TRBV segments (TRBV5-6, TRBV5-1 and TRBV20-1 among them) occurred more frequently in patients than in controls.

The receptor comes from a girl aged 5-17 years with multiple sclerosis. The gene calls are TRBV5-1 and TRBJ1-4; TRBD1 agrees at 11 bases. The sample taken for sequencing was blood. This CDR3 is CASSDGTGGEKLFF. The CDR3 DNA reads TGCGCCAGCAGCGACGGGACAGGGGGTGAAAAACTGTTTTTT.